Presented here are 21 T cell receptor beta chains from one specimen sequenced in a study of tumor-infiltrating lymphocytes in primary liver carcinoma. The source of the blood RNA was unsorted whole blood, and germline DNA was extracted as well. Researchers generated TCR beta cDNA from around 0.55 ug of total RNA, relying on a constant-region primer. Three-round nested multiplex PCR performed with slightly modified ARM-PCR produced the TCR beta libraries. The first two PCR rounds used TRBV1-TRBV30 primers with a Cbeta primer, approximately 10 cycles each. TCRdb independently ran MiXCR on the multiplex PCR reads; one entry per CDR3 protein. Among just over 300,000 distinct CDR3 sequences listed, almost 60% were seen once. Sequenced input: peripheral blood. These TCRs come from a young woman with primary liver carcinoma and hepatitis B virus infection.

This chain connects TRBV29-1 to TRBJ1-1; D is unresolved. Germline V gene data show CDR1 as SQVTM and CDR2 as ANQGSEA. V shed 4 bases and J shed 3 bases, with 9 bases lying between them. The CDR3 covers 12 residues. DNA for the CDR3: TGCAGCGTTGCACAGCTGGACACTGAAGCTTTCTTT. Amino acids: CSVAQLDTEAFF.

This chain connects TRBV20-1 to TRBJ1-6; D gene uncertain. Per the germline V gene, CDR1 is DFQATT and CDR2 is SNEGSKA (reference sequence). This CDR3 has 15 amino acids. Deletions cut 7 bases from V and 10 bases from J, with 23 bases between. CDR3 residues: CSVKGRADYRSPLHF. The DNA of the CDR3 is TGCAGTGTTAAAGGGAGGGCGGATTATCGGTCACCCCTCCACTTT.

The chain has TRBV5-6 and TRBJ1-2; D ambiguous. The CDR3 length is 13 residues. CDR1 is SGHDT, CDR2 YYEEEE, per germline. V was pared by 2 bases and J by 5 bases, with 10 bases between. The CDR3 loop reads CASSFRALYGYTF. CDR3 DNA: TGTGCCAGCAGCTTCCGGGCTCTATATGGCTACACCTTC. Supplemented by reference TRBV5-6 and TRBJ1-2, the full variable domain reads DAGVTQSPTHLIKTRGQQVTLRCSPKSGHDTVSWYQQALGQGPQFIFQYYEEEERQRGNFPDRFSGHQFPNYSSELNVNALLLGDSALYLCASSFRALYGYTFGSGTRLTVV.

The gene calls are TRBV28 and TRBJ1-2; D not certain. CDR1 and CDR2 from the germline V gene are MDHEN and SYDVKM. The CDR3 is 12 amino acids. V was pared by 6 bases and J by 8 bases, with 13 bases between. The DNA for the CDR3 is TGTGCCAGCAGGGACCTGGCAGCCGGCTACACCTTC. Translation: CASRDLAAGYTF.

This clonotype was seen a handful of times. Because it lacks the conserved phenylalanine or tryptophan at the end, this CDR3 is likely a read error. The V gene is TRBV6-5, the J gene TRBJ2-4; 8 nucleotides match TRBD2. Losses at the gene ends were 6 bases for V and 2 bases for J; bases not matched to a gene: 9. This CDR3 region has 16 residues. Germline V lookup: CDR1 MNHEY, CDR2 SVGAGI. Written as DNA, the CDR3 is TGTGCCAGCAGATCTCTCGCGGGAGGCCCCAAAAACATTCAGTACATC. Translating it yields CASRSLAGGPKNIQYI.

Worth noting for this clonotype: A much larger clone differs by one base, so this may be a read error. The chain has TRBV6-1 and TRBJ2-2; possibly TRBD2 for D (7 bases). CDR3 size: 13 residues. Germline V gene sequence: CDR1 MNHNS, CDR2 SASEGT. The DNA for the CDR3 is TGTACCAGCTCTAGGGGGGGCGCCGGGGAGCTGTTTTTT. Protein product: CTSSRGGAGELFF.

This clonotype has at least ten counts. The DNA for the CDR3 is TGTGCCATCAGTGAGATTGCCGGGGATGGCTACACCTTC. Translation gives CAISEIAGDGYTF. V gene TRBV10-3 combines with J gene TRBJ1-2; D remains ambiguous. The CDR3 sequence is 13 residues long. Per the germline V gene, CDR1 is ENHRY and CDR2 is SYGVKD. V was shortened by 2 bases and J by 6 bases, with 10 bases between the two germline ends.

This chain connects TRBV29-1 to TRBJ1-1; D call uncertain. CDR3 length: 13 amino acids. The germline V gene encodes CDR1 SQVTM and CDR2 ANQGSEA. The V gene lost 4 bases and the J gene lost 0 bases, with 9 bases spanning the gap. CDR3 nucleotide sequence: TGCAGCGTTGTATGTCAACTGAACACTGAAGCTTTCTTT. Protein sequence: CSVVCQLNTEAFF.

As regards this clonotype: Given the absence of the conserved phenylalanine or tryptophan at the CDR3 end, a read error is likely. CDR3 sequence (DNA): TGTGCCAGCAGCTTCGCTAGGTACAATGAGCAGTTCATC. This gives the protein CASSFARYNEQFI. The genes are TRBV11-3 and TRBJ2-1; no reliable D call. Germline V gives CDR1 SGHNT, CDR2 YENEEA. V was trimmed by 3 bases and J by 4 bases, leaving 7 bases between them. This CDR3 region has 13 residues.

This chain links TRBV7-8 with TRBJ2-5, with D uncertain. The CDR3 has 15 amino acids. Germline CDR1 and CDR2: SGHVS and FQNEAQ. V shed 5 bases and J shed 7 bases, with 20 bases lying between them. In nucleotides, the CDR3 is TGTGCCAGCAGCCCCGCCGGTGCAGATATAGGGACCCAGTACTTC. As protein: CASSPAGADIGTQYF.

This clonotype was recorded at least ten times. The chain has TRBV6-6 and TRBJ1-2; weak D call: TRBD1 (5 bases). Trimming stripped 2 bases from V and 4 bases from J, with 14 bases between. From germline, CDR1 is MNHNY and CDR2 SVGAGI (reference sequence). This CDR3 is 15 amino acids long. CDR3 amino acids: CASSYGGRDGYGYTF. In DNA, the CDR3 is TGTGCCAGCAGTTACGGGGGTCGTGACGGCTATGGCTACACCTTC.

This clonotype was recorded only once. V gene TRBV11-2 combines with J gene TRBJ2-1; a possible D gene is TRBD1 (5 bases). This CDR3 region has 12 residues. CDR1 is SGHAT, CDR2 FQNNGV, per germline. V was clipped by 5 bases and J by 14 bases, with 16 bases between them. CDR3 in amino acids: CASSPKGVQEFF. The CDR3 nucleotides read TGTGCCAGCAGCCCAAAAGGGGTACAGGAGTTCTTC.

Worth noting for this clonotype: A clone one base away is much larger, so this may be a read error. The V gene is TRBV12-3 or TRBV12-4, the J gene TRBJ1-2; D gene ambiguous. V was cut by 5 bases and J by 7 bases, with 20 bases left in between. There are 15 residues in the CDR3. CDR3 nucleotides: TGTGCCAGCAGTCCCCGGTCGGAGGGCTCTCGTGGCTACACCTTC. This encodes CASSPRSEGSRGYTF.

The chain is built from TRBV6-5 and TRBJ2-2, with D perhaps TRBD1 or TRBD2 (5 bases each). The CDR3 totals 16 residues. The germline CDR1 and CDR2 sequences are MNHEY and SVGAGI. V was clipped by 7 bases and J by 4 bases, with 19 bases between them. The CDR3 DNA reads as TGTGCCAGCAACTCGCCCTCGGGGCGGGCCACCGGGGAGCTGTTTTTT. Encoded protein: CASNSPSGRATGELFF.

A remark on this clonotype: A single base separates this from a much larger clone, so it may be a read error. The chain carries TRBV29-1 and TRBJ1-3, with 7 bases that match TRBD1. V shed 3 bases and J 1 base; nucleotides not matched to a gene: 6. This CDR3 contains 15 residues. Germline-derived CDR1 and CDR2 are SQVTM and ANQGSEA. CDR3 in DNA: TGCAGCGTTGATTCTGGCAGGGGGTCTGGAAACACCATATATTTT. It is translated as CSVDSGRGSGNTIYF.

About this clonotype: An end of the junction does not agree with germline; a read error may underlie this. Written as DNA, the CDR3 is TGTGCCAGCTGCTTAGCGGGAGACCCGGACAATGAGCAGCTCTTC. Its protein product is CASCLAGDPDNEQLF. The chain uses TRBV11-2 and TRBJ2-1, with 9 nucleotides matching TRBD2. The CDR3 runs to 15 residues. Per germline, CDR1 SGHAT and CDR2 FQNNGV.

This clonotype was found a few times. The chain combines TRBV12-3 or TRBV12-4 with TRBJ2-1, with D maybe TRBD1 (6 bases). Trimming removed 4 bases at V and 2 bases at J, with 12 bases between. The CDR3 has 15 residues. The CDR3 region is CASSSHRAPYNEQFF. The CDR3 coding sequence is TGTGCCAGCAGTTCACACAGGGCCCCCTACAATGAGCAGTTCTTC.

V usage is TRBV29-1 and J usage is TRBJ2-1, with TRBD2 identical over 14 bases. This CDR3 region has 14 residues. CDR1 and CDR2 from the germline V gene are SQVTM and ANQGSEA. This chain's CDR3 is CIVAGTSGSNEQFF. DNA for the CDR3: TGCATCGTCGCGGGGACTAGCGGGAGCAATGAGCAGTTCTTC.

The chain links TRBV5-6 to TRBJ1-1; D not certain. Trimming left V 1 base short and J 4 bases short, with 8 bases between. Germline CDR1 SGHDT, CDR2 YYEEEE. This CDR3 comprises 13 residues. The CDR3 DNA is TGTGCCAGCAGCTTGCGGGTGGTCACTGAAGCTTTCTTT. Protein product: CASSLRVVTEAFF.

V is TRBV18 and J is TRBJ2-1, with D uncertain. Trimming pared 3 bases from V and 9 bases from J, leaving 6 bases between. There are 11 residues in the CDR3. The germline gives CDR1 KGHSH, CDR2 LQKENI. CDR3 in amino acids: CASSPTFEQFF. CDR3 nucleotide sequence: TGTGCCAGCTCACCCACCTTTGAGCAGTTCTTC.

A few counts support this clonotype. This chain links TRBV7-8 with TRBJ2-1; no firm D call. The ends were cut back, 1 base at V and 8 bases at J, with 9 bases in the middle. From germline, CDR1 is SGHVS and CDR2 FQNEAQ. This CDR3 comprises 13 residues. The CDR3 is CASSLGLSYEQFF. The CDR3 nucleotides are TGTGCCAGCAGCTTAGGCCTTAGCTATGAGCAGTTCTTC.